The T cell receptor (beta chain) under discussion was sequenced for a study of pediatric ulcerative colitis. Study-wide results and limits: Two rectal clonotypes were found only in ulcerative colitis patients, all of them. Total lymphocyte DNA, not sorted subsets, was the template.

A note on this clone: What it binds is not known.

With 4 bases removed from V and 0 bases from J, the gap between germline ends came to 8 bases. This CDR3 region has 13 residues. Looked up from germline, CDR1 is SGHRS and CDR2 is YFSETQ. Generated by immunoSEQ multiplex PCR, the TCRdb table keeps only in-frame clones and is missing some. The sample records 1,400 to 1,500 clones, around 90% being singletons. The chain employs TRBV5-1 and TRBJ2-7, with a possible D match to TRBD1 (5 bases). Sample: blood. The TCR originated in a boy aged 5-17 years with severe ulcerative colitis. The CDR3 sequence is CASSPTDSYEQYF. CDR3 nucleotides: TGCGCCAGCAGCCCGACAGACTCCTACGAGCAGTACTTC.